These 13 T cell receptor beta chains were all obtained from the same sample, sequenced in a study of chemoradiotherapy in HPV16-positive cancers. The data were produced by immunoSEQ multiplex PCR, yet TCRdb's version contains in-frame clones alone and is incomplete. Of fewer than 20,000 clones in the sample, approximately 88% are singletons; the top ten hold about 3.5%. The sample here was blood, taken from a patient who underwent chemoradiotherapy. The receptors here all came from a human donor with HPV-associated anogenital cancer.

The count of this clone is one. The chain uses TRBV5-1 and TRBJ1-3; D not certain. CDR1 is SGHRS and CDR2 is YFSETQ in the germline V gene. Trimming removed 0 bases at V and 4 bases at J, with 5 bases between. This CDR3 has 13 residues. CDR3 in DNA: TGCGCCAGCAGCTTGGGTATGGGAAACACCATATATTTT. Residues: CASSLGMGNTIYF.

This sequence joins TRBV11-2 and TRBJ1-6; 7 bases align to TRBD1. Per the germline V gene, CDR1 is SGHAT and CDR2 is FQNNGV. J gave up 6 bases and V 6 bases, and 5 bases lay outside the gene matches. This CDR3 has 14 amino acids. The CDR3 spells CASSPTGVNSPLHF. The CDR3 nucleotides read TGTGCCAGCAGTCCAACAGGGGTTAATTCACCCCTCCACTTT.

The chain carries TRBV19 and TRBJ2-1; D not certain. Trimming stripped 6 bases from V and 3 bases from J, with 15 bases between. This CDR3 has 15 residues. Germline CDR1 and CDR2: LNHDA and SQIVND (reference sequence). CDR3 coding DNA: TGTGCCAGTAGACCCCTCGATTTCCTCTACAATGAGCAGTTCTTC. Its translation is CASRPLDFLYNEQFF.

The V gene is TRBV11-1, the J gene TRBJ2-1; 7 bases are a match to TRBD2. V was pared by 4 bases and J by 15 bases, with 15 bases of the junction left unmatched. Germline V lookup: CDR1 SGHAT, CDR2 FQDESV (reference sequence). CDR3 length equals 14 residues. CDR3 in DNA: TGTGCCAGCAGCTCTCCGGGACTACCCTTTAGGCGGTTCTTC. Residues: CASSSPGLPFRRFF.

CDR3 region: CASGPGQGNNEQFF. The DNA of the CDR3 is TGTGCCAGCGGCCCGGGACAGGGTAACAATGAGCAGTTCTTC. The rearrangement uses TRBV25-1 and TRBJ2-1; TRBD1 aligns across 9 bases. V was pared by 8 bases and J by 5 bases, with 7 bases of the junction left unmatched. Germline V lookup: CDR1 MGHDK, CDR2 SYGVNS. This CDR3 region has 14 residues.

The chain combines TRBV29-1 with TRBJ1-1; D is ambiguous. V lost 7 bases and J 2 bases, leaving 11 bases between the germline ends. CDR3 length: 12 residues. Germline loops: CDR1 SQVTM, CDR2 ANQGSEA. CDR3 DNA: TGCAGCGCGCAGAAACATAACACTGAAGCTTTCTTT. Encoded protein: CSAQKHNTEAFF.

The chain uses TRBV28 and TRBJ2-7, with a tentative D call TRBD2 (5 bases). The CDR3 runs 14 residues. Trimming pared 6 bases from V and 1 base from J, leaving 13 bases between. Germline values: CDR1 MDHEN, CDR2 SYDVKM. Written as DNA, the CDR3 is TGTGCCAGCAGGAGACCGGGAACTTCCTACGAGCAGTACTTC. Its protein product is CASRRPGTSYEQYF.

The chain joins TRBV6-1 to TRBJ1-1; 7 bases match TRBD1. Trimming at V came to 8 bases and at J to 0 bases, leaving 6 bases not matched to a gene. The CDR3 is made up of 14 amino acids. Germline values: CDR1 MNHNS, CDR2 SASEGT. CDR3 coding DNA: TGTGCCAGCGAAAACAGGGGTATGAACACTGAAGCTTTCTTT. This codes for CASENRGMNTEAFF.

The CDR3 protein is CASSLDYGYTF. The CDR3 region has the DNA TGTGCCAGCAGCCTAGACTATGGCTACACCTTC. This chain uses TRBV6-6 with TRBJ1-2; the D is unclear. This CDR3 region has 11 residues. Trimming cost V 6 bases and J 3 bases, with 5 bases left between them. Germline assignment: CDR1 MNHNY and CDR2 SVGAGI (reference sequence).

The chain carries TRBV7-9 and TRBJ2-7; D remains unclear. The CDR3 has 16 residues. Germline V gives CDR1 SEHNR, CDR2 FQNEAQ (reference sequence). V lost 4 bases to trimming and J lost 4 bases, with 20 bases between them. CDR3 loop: CASSSEIDGPRYEQYF. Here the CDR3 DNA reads TGTGCCAGCAGCTCCGAAATCGACGGGCCTAGGTACGAGCAGTACTTC.

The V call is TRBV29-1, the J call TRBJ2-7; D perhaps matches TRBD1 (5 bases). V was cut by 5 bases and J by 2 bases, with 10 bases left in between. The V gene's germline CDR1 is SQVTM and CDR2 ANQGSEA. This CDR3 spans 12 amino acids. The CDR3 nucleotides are TGCAGCGTTCAGGGAATGGCCTACGAGCAGTACTTC. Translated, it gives CSVQGMAYEQYF.

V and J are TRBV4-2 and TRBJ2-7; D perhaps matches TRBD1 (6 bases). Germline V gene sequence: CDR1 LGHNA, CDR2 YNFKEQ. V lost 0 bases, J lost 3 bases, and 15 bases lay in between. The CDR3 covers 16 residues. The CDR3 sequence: CASSQEAQGLLYEQYF. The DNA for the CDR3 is TGTGCCAGCAGCCAAGAGGCACAGGGTCTGCTCTACGAGCAGTACTTC.

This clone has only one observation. The CDR3 nucleotides are TGCGCCAGCAGCTTCTTGGCAGGACGAATCCAAGAGACCCAGTACTTC. The encoded protein is CASSFLAGRIQETQYF. The rearrangement links TRBV5-1 to TRBJ2-5; D not resolved. The CDR3 contains 16 residues. V shed 2 bases and J shed 1 base, with 15 bases lying between them. Germline V CDR1 and CDR2: SGHRS, YFSETQ. Full variable domain (rest looked up from reference TRBV5-1 and TRBJ2-5): KAGVTQTPRYLIKTRGQQVTLSCSPISGHRSVSWYQQTPGQGLQFLFEYFSETQRNKGNFPGRFSGRQFSNSRSEMNVSTLELGDSALYLCASSFLAGRIQETQYFGPGTRLLVL.